These T cell receptor beta chains were read from a single sample in a study of blood T cell repertoires in COVID-19. Here immunoSEQ multiplex PCR was the method, and the copy in TCRdb shows in-frame clones only, minus some. The sample carries 200,000 to 250,000 clones, approximately 90% recorded once. What was sequenced was peripheral blood. These receptor sequences come from a man aged 25 to 40 with COVID-19, enrolled during active disease. Each CDR3 is given with its conserved first and last residue. Each record gives: V gene, J gene, CDR3 protein.

TRBV5-1	TRBJ1-2	CASSLRLTGNYGYTF
TRBV18	TRBJ1-5	CASSPPQGGGNQPQHF
TRBV7-2	TRBJ2-7	CASSLQYISYEQYF
TRBV27	TRBJ2-7	CASSLMGTSGTANEQYF
TRBV11-2	TRBJ1-6	CASSRGFPDSPLHF
TRBV12-3/TRBV12-4	TRBJ2-7	CASSRGAYEQYF
TRBV6-1	TRBJ1-4	CASSAGSNRPLEKLFF
TRBV7-3	TRBJ2-1	CASSLRPTSGRILANEQFF
TRBV24-1	TRBJ2-5	CATSEKGRGQIQETQYF
TRBV7-7	TRBJ2-1	CASSPRGGISADEQFF
TRBV4-2	TRBJ2-7	CASSQEMGTGGYEQYF
TRBV27	TRBJ1-6	CASSSSQGAHSPLHF
TRBV15	TRBJ2-7	CATSSVLSYEQYF
TRBV5-4	TRBJ2-1	CASRQGREQFF
TRBV4-1	TRBJ2-1	CASSLGLAGGYNEQFF
TRBV24-1	TRBJ2-1	CATLQDTERNEQFF
TRBV28	TRBJ2-7	CASSFGGGHYEQYF
TRBV6-5	TRBJ1-2	CASSYGRPGYGYTF
TRBV29-1	TRBJ2-1	CSVETRSGSYNEQFF
TRBV27	TRBJ2-7	CASSLATHSSYEQYF
TRBV7-9	TRBJ1-1	CASSSSPGTGLTEAFF
TRBV15	TRBJ1-3	CATSRSSSGNTIYF
TRBV2	TRBJ1-5	CASSEAANEGDQPQHF
TRBV19	TRBJ1-2	CASSFLKGQGYDGYTF
TRBV6-2/TRBV6-3	TRBJ2-7	CASSYGTSSFYEQYF
TRBV5-6	TRBJ1-1	CASSKIHRGLMNTEAFF
TRBV10-3	TRBJ2-1	CATTREGRGNEQFF
TRBV7-2	TRBJ2-2	CASSLGPPGGAITGELFF
TRBV7-2	TRBJ1-5	CASSQQPGNQPQHF
TRBV9	TRBJ2-3	CASSFRRGTSLRTDTQYF
TRBV28	TRBJ2-3	CASSSAGGTDTQYF
TRBV7-9	TRBJ1-1	CASVQGAEAFF
TRBV7-9	TRBJ1-2	CALSPGGGTYGYTF
TRBV10-3	TRBJ1-4	CAISARGGDEKLFF
TRBV3-1/TRBV3-2	TRBJ1-1	CASSPGWSRGTEAFF
TRBV30	TRBJ1-1	CAWSPYPNTEAFF
TRBV19	TRBJ1-2	CASSIPSTAPRYGYTF
TRBV7-2	TRBJ1-2	CASSPYTQGGGYTF
TRBV15	TRBJ1-4	CATSRDLSRGTNEKLFF
TRBV19	TRBJ1-1	CASSIFEGGSTEAFF
TRBV23-1	TRBJ1-3	CASTGRWAGNTIYF
TRBV18	TRBJ2-7	CASSPLPWQGAYEQYF
TRBV6-2/TRBV6-3	TRBJ1-5	CASSYGEDHQPQHF
TRBV18	TRBJ2-7	CASSPPGTGGSYEQYF
TRBV7-2	TRBJ1-6	CASSSGQGIRSPLHF
TRBV2	TRBJ1-2	CASTYGGAYGYTF
TRBV24-1	TRBJ2-2	CATSAQGAQYSGELFF
TRBV24-1	TRBJ2-3	CATSDTTGGGTDTQYF
TRBV10-3	TRBJ1-1	CASRGGLNTEAFF
TRBV7-2	TRBJ2-7	CASSLSGSYEQYF
TRBV6-4	TRBJ1-6	CASSEGKRGRRNSPLHF
TRBV4-3	TRBJ1-1	CASSQEGQGYTEAFF
TRBV10-3	TRBJ2-1	CAISVTSNEQFF
TRBV27	TRBJ1-4	CASSLFQATNEKLFF
TRBV5-5	TRBJ2-5	CASGRDGYQETQYF